This T cell receptor (beta chain) was found in a study of regulatory T cells in long-lasting Graves disease. The time point: persistent/refractory GD, antithyroid drugs over 5 years with positive TRAb. PBMC RNA served as the TCR library source. According to the study, TCR beta libraries were built with iRepertoire HTBI primers and CDR3-region Arm-PCR. MiXCR, applied by TCRdb to the multiplex PCR reads, yields one record per CDR3 protein. The repertoire holds 700,000 or so distinct CDR3 sequences, with around 30% as singletons. This clonotype was counted once. Per germline, CDR1 DFQATT and CDR2 SNEGSKA (reference sequence). This CDR3 region has 12 residues. V lost 6 bases, J lost 1 base, and 10 bases lay in between.

The chain combines TRBV20-1 with TRBJ2-7; no clear D. Here the sequenced sample was peripheral blood mononuclear cells (PBMCs), taken when the disease was refractory, from a patient treated with antithyroid drugs. This TCR derives from a female donor with Graves disease. DNA for the CDR3: TGCAGTGCCCGACAACGGTCCTACGAGCAGTACTTC. Its protein is CSARQRSYEQYF.